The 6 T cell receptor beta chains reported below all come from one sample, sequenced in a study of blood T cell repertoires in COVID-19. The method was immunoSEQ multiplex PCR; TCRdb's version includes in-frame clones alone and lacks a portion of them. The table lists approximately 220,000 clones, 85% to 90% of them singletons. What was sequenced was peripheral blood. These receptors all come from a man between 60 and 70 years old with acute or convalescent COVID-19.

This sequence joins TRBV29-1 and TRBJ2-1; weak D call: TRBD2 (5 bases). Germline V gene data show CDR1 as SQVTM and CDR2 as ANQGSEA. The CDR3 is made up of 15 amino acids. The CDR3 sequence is CRRVVGGHVSDEQFF. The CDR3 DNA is TGCAGGAGGGTAGTGGGTGGTCACGTTTCTGATGAGCAGTTCTTC.

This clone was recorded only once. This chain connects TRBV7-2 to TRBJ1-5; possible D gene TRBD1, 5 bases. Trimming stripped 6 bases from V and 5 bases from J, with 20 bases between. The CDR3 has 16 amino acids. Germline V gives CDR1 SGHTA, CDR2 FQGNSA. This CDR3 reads CASRPGGARGDQPQHF. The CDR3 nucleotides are TGTGCCAGCAGGCCAGGAGGGGCCAGAGGGGATCAGCCCCAGCATTTT.

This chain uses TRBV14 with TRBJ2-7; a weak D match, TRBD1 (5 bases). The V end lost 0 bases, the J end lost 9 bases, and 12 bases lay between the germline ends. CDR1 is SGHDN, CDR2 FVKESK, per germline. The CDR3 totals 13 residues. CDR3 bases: TGTGCCAGCAGCCAAGACTTGAGTAGGGGGCAGTACTTC. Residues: CASSQDLSRGQYF.

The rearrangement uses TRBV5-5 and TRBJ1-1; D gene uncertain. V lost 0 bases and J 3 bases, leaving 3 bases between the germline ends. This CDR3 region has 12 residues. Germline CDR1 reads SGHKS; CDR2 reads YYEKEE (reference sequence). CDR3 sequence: CASSLVDTEAFF. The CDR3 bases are TGTGCCAGCAGCTTGGTAGACACTGAAGCTTTCTTT.

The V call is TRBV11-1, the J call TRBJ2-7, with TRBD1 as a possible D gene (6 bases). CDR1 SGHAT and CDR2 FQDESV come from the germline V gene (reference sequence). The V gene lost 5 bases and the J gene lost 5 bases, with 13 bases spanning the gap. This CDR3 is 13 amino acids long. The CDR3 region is CASSPNNRDEQYF. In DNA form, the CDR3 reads TGTGCCAGCAGCCCAAATAACAGGGACGAGCAGTACTTC.

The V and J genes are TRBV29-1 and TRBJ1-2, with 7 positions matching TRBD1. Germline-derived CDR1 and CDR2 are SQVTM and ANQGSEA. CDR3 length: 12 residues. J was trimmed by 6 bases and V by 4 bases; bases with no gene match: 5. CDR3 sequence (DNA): TGCAGCGTTGGGGCGGACAGGAATGGCTACACCTTC. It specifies CSVGADRNGYTF.